A selection of T cell receptor beta chains follows, all from one sample in a study of blood T cells in healthy people across ages. TCRdb passed the 5' RACE reads through MiXCR, listing each CDR3 protein once. The sample includes over a million distinct CDR3 sequences, almost 60% of them seen just once. Sequenced: blood. These receptors were collected from a man aged 18 to 30 in good health. Both conserved end residues are part of each CDR3. D genes are given only for firm matches. Size values are once, few and many counts, or a class for expanded clones, and some rows have none.

J,V,size,D,CDR3,DNA
TRBJ2-7,TRBV5-1,.,.,CASSLQGLDTEQYF,TGCGCCAGCAGTCTGCAGGGACTTGACACCGAGCAGTACTTC
TRBJ2-7,TRBV24-1,.,.,CATSDGVYPAPSSYNEQYF,TGTGCCACCAGTGACGGGGTCTACCCCGCACCGAGCTCCTACAATGAGCAGTACTTC
TRBJ2-1,TRBV7-6,.,.,CASSFLRGPVREGDEQFF,TGTGCCAGCAGCTTCCTCAGGGGGCCGGTGCGGGAGGGTGATGAGCAGTTCTTC
TRBJ2-3,TRBV4-1,.,TRBD2,CASSQRGLAGGFITDTQYF,TGCGCCAGCAGCCAACGTGGCCTAGCGGGAGGATTTATCACAGATACGCAGTATTTT
TRBJ2-6,TRBV7-9,few,.,CASSTSDRQALSGANVLTF,TGTGCCAGCAGCACCTCGGATAGGCAGGCCCTCTCTGGGGCCAACGTCCTGACTTTC
TRBJ2-1,TRBV11-3,.,.,CASSLEVGSGGYNEQFF,TGTGCCAGCAGCTTAGAAGTAGGGTCGGGCGGATACAATGAGCAGTTCTTC
TRBJ1-2,TRBV7-9,.,TRBD1,CASSLSDRGTLNYGYTF,TGTGCCAGCAGCTTATCCGACAGGGGGACCCTTAACTATGGCTACACCTTC
TRBJ2-6,TRBV4-1,.,.,CASSHTPGGLSGANVLTF,TGCGCCAGCAGCCACACTCCCGGCGGGCTCTCTGGGGCCAACGTCCTGACTTTC
TRBJ1-2,TRBV6-6,.,.,CASSYSGDYYGYTF,TGTGCCAGCAGTTACTCAGGGGATTACTATGGCTACACCTTC
TRBJ2-1,TRBV29-1,.,TRBD1,CSVETGQGNEQFF,TGCAGCGTTGAGACGGGACAGGGCAATGAGCAGTTCTTC
TRBJ2-4,TRBV7-2,.,TRBD2,CASSPRLAGGLDIQYF,TGTGCCAGCAGCCCCAGACTAGCGGGGGGGCTGGACATTCAGTACTTC
TRBJ1-4,TRBV18,.,.,CASSPDIREKLFF,TGTGCCAGCTCACCTGACATCCGGGAAAAACTGTTTTTT
TRBJ2-7,TRBV27,.,.,CASSKLSREQYF,TGTGCCAGCAGTAAGCTATCACGCGAGCAGTACTTC
TRBJ2-7,TRBV6-5,.,.,CASSYSATGEQYF,TGTGCCAGCAGTTACTCGGCCACGGGCGAGCAGTACTTC
TRBJ2-1,TRBV5-1,.,.,CASSFGRGEVGQFF,TGCGCCAGCAGCTTTGGTCGGGGTGAGGTCGGGCAGTTCTTC
TRBJ2-1,TRBV6-5,.,TRBD2,CASSFQPLSGSNNEQFF,TGTGCCAGCAGTTTTCAGCCCCTGAGCGGGAGTAACAATGAGCAGTTCTTC
TRBJ1-1,TRBV29-1,.,.,CSVEDLGTEAFF,TGCAGCGTTGAAGATCTTGGCACTGAAGCTTTCTTT
TRBJ1-5,TRBV4-2,.,TRBD1,CASSQDGDRSSNQPQHF,TGTGCCAGCAGCCAAGATGGGGACAGGAGTAGCAATCAGCCCCAGCATTTT
TRBJ1-2,TRBV6-5,.,TRBD1,CASSSLAGQIYGYTF,TGTGCCAGCAGCTCGCTCGCGGGACAGATCTATGGCTACACCTTC
TRBJ2-3,TRBV6-2/TRBV6-3,few,.,CASSSDEAGILTDTQYF,TGTGCCAGCAGTTCTGACGAAGCGGGTATTCTCACAGATACGCAGTATTTT
TRBJ1-1,TRBV6-2/TRBV6-3,.,.,CASSYSGGRGLNTEAFF,TGTGCCAGCAGTTACTCGGGAGGCAGGGGACTGAACACTGAAGCTTTCTTT
TRBJ2-7,TRBV20-1,.,.,CSAMTGLSYEQYF,TGCAGTGCCATGACAGGTCTCTCCTACGAGCAGTACTTC
TRBJ2-7,TRBV6-1,.,.,CASSEDIPYEQYF,TGTGCCAGCAGTGAGGACATCCCCTACGAGCAGTACTTC
TRBJ2-7,TRBV7-2,.,TRBD2,CASSPGGLAAVSYEQYF,TGTGCCAGCAGCCCAGGGGGACTAGCGGCCGTCTCCTACGAGCAGTACTTC
TRBJ1-4,TRBV7-2,.,.,CASSRGRATNEKLFF,TGTGCCAGCAGCAGAGGACGTGCAACTAATGAAAAACTGTTTTTT
TRBJ2-7,TRBV12-3/TRBV12-4,few,.,CASSHRVSYEQYF,TGTGCCAGCAGCCACAGGGTTTCCTACGAGCAGTACTTC
TRBJ2-5,TRBV9,.,TRBD2,CDSSVAGEETQYF,TGTGACAGCAGCGTAGCGGGGGAAGAGACCCAGTACTTC
TRBJ1-4,TRBV29-1,.,.,CSVEFGDGDEKLFF,TGCAGCGTTGAATTTGGTGACGGTGATGAAAAACTGTTTTTT
TRBJ1-5,TRBV5-1,.,TRBD1,CASSPGTEKNQPQHF,TGCGCCAGCAGCCCCGGGACAGAAAAAAATCAGCCCCAGCATTTT
TRBJ2-7,TRBV29-1,.,TRBD2,CSGTLAGGFHEQYF,TGCAGCGGCACTCTAGCGGGAGGGTTCCACGAGCAGTACTTC
TRBJ2-1,TRBV27,few,.,CASSLIRGRETFF,TGTGCCAGCAGTTTAATTCGAGGGAGAGAGACGTTCTTC
TRBJ2-1,TRBV7-8,medium-sized,TRBD2,CASSLEAGGTYNEQFF,TGTGCCAGCAGCTTAGAGGCGGGGGGAACCTACAATGAGCAGTTCTTC
TRBJ1-2,TRBV25-1,.,TRBD1,CASWTGDGYTF,TGTGCCAGTTGGACAGGGGATGGCTACACCTTC
TRBJ1-1,TRBV12-3/TRBV12-4,few,.,CASSLLGHRNTEAFF,TGTGCCAGCAGTTTACTGGGTCACCGCAACACTGAAGCTTTCTTT
TRBJ2-1,TRBV12-3/TRBV12-4,few,TRBD2,CASTLGLAVANEQFF,TGTGCCAGCACCCTGGGACTAGCGGTTGCCAATGAGCAGTTCTTC
TRBJ2-3,TRBV29-1,few,.,CSVGPLVGADTQYF,TGCAGCGTTGGGCCCCTCGTGGGCGCAGATACGCAGTATTTT
TRBJ1-2,TRBV27,.,TRBD1,CASSFSQGRVYGYTF,TGTGCCAGCAGTTTCTCACAGGGGAGGGTCTATGGCTACACCTTC
TRBJ2-7,TRBV2,.,.,CASSEEFEQYF,TGTGCCAGCAGTGAGGAGTTCGAGCAGTACTTC
TRBJ1-4,TRBV6-1,once,.,CASTDDSPIGEKLFF,TGTGCCAGCACAGATGACAGCCCCATTGGGGAAAAACTGTTTTTT
TRBJ2-3,TRBV11-2,few,.,CASSPNNWDTQYF,TGTGCCAGCAGCCCTAATAATTGGGATACGCAGTATTTT
TRBJ1-4,TRBV4-3,few,.,CASSQGTGQKNEKLFF,TGCGCCAGCAGCCAAGGAACAGGGCAGAAGAATGAAAAACTGTTTTTT
TRBJ2-3,TRBV20-1,many,.,CSAGFGTQYF,TGCAGTGCCGGTTTCGGTACGCAGTATTTT
TRBJ2-2,TRBV20-1,few,.,CSASRGADTGELFF,TGCAGTGCTAGTCGCGGCGCTGACACCGGGGAGCTGTTTTTT
TRBJ1-4,TRBV6-1,.,TRBD1,CASGGQGFNEKLFF,TGTGCCAGCGGGGGACAGGGGTTTAATGAAAAACTGTTTTTT
TRBJ1-2,TRBV4-1,.,TRBD1,CASSQVGTGNAYGYTF,TGCGCCAGCAGCCAAGTGGGGACAGGGAATGCCTATGGCTACACCTTC
TRBJ1-1,TRBV10-3,few,TRBD1,CAISGTGGEDTEAFF,TGTGCCATCAGTGGGACAGGGGGCGAAGACACTGAAGCTTTCTTT